This T cell receptor beta chain was retrieved from a study of cytomegalovirus exposure and HLA in healthy donors. Primers for the PCR totalled 60 Vbeta and 13 Jbeta. Method: immunoSEQ multiplex PCR; TCRdb's copy keeps in-frame clones and lacks some. Here the sample spans around 140,000 clones, over 60% being singletons. Findings and caveats of the study: TCR beta V- and J-gene trimming was later associated with a missense DCLRE1C variant. Later, an analysis found that common viral pathogens appeared to be linked with several of the most significant clusters. Some highly shared sequence variants likely arose as a pipeline artifact.

On this clone: Its cognate antigen is unknown.

This CDR3 is built from 16 residues. V was pared by 5 bases and J by 1 base, with 9 bases of the junction left unmatched. Germline lookup yields CDR1 KGHSH and CDR2 LQKENI. Source material: PBMCs. The origin of this receptor is a man aged 40-49 years in good health and CMV-seropositive. The V gene is TRBV18, the J gene TRBJ1-1; TRBD1 matches 8 bases. CDR3 amino acids: CASSTGQGVWNTEAFF. In DNA, the CDR3 is TGTGCCAGCTCAACCGGACAGGGCGTATGGAACACTGAAGCTTTCTTT.